The 5 T cell receptor beta chains given below trace back to one sample, sequenced in a study of cytomegalovirus exposure and HLA in healthy donors. 13 Jbeta primers and 60 Vbeta primers were used for the PCR. Sequenced by immunoSEQ multiplex PCR; TCRdb stores in-frame clones only, minus some. The data contain around 150,000 clones, roughly 68% of them singletons. The sequenced material came from PBMCs. Receptor source: a man aged 60-69 years in good health and CMV-seronegative.

This chain uses TRBV11-2 with TRBJ1-1; 8 nucleotides agree with TRBD1. This CDR3 spans 14 amino acids. CDR1 and CDR2 from the germline V gene are SGHAT and FQNNGV. The trim removed 5 bases at V and 2 bases at J, leaving 4 bases unmatched. CDR3 sequence (DNA): TGTGCCAGCAGCGCGGACAGGGTAAACACTGAAGCTTTCTTT. It yields the protein CASSADRVNTEAFF.

This CDR3 reads CSVYGSGGLAGANEQFF. The CDR3 bases are TGCAGCGTCTACGGCTCCGGGGGACTAGCGGGAGCTAATGAGCAGTTCTTC. The chain uses TRBV29-1 and TRBJ2-1, with 14 bases that match TRBD2. Germline V lookup: CDR1 SQVTM, CDR2 ANQGSEA. J was trimmed by 7 bases and V by 6 bases; bases with no gene match: 14. The CDR3 is 17 amino acids.

The V and J genes are TRBV6-1 and TRBJ1-4; 9 nucleotides line up with TRBD1. This CDR3 spans 13 amino acids. Germline trimming cut 6 bases from V and 8 bases from J; bases unmatched to any gene: 4. The germline gives CDR1 MNHNS, CDR2 SASEGT. The CDR3 DNA is TGTGCCAGCAGAACAGGGGGCGGGGAAAAACTGTTTTTT. Its protein product is CASRTGGGEKLFF.

The gene calls are TRBV19 and TRBJ2-1; the match to TRBD1 covers 7 bases. The CDR3 has 13 amino acids. The V and J ends lost 5 bases and 7 bases, in that order; junction bases with no gene match: 5. Germline V gene data show CDR1 as LNHDA and CDR2 as SQIVND (reference sequence). The CDR3 DNA sequence: TGTGCCAGTAGTTCATCAGGGGGTAATGAGCAGTTCTTC. Its protein is CASSSSGGNEQFF.

The chain carries TRBV6-1 and TRBJ2-3, with 9 bases identical to TRBD2. The CDR3 length is 17 residues. Germline V gene data show CDR1 as MNHNS and CDR2 as SASEGT. J lost 2 bases, V lost 3 bases, and 9 bases had no gene match. The CDR3 spells CASSDQTSGRHTDTQYF. Here the CDR3 DNA reads TGTGCCAGCAGTGACCAAACTAGCGGGCGCCACACAGATACGCAGTATTTT.